This T cell receptor beta chain was sequenced in a study of blood T cell repertoires in COVID-19. Sequenced by immunoSEQ multiplex PCR; TCRdb stores in-frame clones only, minus some. The sample comprises approximately 32,000 clones, roughly nine tenths of which are singletons, and around 3.6% rests with the top ten. Germline CDR1 reads MNHEY; CDR2 reads SMNVEV (reference sequence). The V gene end was trimmed by 4 bases and the J gene end by 10 bases; junction bases not matched to a gene: 7. This CDR3 has 14 amino acids. Specimen: peripheral blood. The sequence was collected from a man between 60 and 75 years old with acute or convalescent COVID-19. V and J are TRBV27 and TRBJ1-6, with 7 bases that match TRBD1. CDR3 nucleotides: TGTGCCAGCAGTTCTACAGGGGTTTACTCACCCCTCCACTTT. As protein: CASSSTGVYSPLHF.